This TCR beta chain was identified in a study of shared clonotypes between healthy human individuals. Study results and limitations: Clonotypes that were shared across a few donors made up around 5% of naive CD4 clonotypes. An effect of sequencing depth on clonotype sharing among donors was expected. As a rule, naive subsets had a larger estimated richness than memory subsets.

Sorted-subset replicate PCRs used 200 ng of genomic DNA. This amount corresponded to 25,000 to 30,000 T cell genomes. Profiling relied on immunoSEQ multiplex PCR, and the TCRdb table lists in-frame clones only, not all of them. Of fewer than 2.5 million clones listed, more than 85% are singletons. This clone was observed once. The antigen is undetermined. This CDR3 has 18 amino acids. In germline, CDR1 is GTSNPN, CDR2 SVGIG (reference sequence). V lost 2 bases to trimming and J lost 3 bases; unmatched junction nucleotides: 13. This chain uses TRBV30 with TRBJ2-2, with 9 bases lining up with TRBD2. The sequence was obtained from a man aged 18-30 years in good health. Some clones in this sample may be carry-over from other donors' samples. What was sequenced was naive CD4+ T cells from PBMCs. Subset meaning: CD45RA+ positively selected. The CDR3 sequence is CAWSPWGGRAVDTGELFF. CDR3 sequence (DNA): TGTGCCTGGAGTCCCTGGGGCGGGAGGGCCGTCGACACCGGGGAGCTGTTTTTT.